The sequence of this T cell receptor beta chain was determined in a study of blood T cell repertoires in COVID-19. The wider study: Sample material is recorded as cDNA or gDNA derived from T cells, B-cell-depleted T cells, or PBMCs.

In the study's own analysis: Amplification from reference gene primers served as the basis for estimated nucleated cell counts. This table comes from immunoSEQ multiplex PCR, and its TCRdb copy is limited to in-frame clones, with some not included. Clone size and V and J calls were adopted from that table, with D and trimming inferred from the DNA. The sample includes about 38,000 clones, approximately 90% of them seen just once. This clone has more than one count but fewer than ten. V lost 3 bases to trimming and J lost 0 bases; unmatched junction nucleotides: 3. The CDR3 covers 15 residues. CDR1 and CDR2 from the germline V gene are MGHRA and YSYEKL.

The chain joins TRBV4-1 to TRBJ2-7, with 9 bases lining up with TRBD2. This TCR was recovered from a man between 70 and 80 years old with active COVID-19. Sequencing input: peripheral blood. CDR3: CASSQRLADSYEQYF. The CDR3 coding sequence is TGCGCCAGCAGCCAGAGACTAGCGGACTCCTACGAGCAGTACTTC.